Each of the 16 T cell receptor beta chains below was sequenced from the same sample in a study of T cell changes during pregnancy in multiple sclerosis. Method: immunoSEQ multiplex PCR; TCRdb's copy keeps in-frame clones and lacks some. The data show tens of thousands of clones, around 91% seen once. The source material was CD8+ T cells from peripheral blood mononuclear cells, sampled in the third trimester of pregnancy. The receptors here all came from a female donor with multiple sclerosis, enrolled in a pregnancy study.

The chain carries TRBV30 and TRBJ2-3, with a weak D call TRBD2 (7 bases). There are 14 residues in the CDR3. Trimming removed 2 bases from V and 5 bases from J, with 14 bases in between. Germline V CDR1 and CDR2: GTSNPN, SVGIG (reference sequence). CDR3 DNA sequence: TGTGCCTGGAGTAGAGGGGGGGGCCTAGATACGCAGTATTTT. Encoded protein: CAWSRGGGLDTQYF.

This CDR3 is CASSPLRSGASDEQFF. DNA of the CDR3: TGTGCCAGTAGTCCTTTAAGGAGCGGGGCTTCGGATGAGCAGTTCTTC. The V call is TRBV19, the J call TRBJ2-1; TRBD2 aligns across 7 bases. Per the germline V gene, CDR1 is LNHDA and CDR2 is SQIVND (reference sequence). This CDR3 contains 16 residues. With 5 bases clipped from V and 8 bases from J, the junction kept 15 bases outside the gene matches.

The V gene is TRBV9, the J gene TRBJ2-7, with D possibly TRBD1 on 6 matching bases. The V gene lost 3 bases and the J gene lost 0 bases, with 13 bases spanning the gap. This CDR3 spans 15 amino acids. Per germline, CDR1 SGDLS and CDR2 YYNGEE. CDR3 protein: CASSAGTDSSYEQYF. As DNA, the CDR3 is TGTGCCAGCAGCGCTGGGACGGACAGCTCCTACGAGCAGTACTTC.

The V gene is TRBV6-5, the J gene TRBJ1-1; a weak D match, TRBD1 (5 bases). Germline V gene data show CDR1 as MNHEY and CDR2 as SVGAGI. The CDR3 sequence is 11 residues long. V was pared by 6 bases and J by 10 bases, with 12 bases between. The CDR3 protein is CASRSGARAFF. The CDR3 nucleotides are TGTGCCAGCAGGTCTGGGGCTAGAGCTTTCTTT.

The chain recombines TRBV13 with TRBJ2-7, with D perhaps matching TRBD2 (6 bases). V lost 4 bases and J 4 bases, leaving 17 bases between the germline ends. The CDR3 sequence is 15 residues long. In germline, CDR1 is PRHDT, CDR2 FYEKMQ (reference sequence). The chain's CDR3 is CASSSIGTSVYEQYF. CDR3 sequence (DNA): TGTGCCAGCAGCTCGATCGGGACTTCGGTTTACGAGCAGTACTTC.

This chain uses TRBV7-8 with TRBJ1-4; TRBD1 agrees at 8 bases. This CDR3 is built from 16 residues. V gave up 5 bases and J gave up 0 bases; unmatched junction bases: 5. Germline V CDR1 and CDR2: SGHVS, FQNEAQ. For the CDR3, the DNA is TGTGCCAGCAGCAGCGCACAGGGGGCAACTAATGAAAAACTGTTTTTT. Protein product: CASSSAQGATNEKLFF.

The rearrangement uses TRBV5-5 and TRBJ1-5; D unresolved. V was trimmed by 0 bases and J by 3 bases, leaving 7 bases between them. The CDR3 loop spans 14 amino acids. The germline CDR1 and CDR2 sequences are SGHKS and YYEKEE (reference sequence). Here the CDR3 DNA reads TGTGCCAGCAGCTTGGGGCAGAACAATCAGCCCCAGCATTTT. Encoded protein: CASSLGQNNQPQHF.

V is TRBV7-9 and J is TRBJ2-7; possibly TRBD2 for D (6 bases). The CDR3 loop spans 16 amino acids. Trimming removed 5 bases from V and 2 bases from J, with 19 bases in between. Looked up from germline, CDR1 is SEHNR and CDR2 is FQNEAQ (reference sequence). CDR3 amino acids: CASSPRGGERAYEQYF. DNA for the CDR3: TGTGCCAGCAGCCCTCGAGGAGGGGAGCGGGCCTACGAGCAGTACTTC. Full variable domain (outside the CDR3, taken from reference TRBV7-9 and TRBJ2-7): DTGVSQNPRHKITKRGQNVTFRCDPISEHNRLYWYRQTLGQGPEFLTYFQNEAQLEKSRLLSDRFSAERPKGSFSTLEIQRTEQGDSAMYLCASSPRGGERAYEQYFGPGTRLTVT.

The chain joins TRBV5-1 to TRBJ1-3; D is undetermined. Trimming cost V 10 bases and J 5 bases, with 13 bases left between them. Germline V gene data show CDR1 as SGHRS and CDR2 as YFSETQ. This CDR3 spans 12 amino acids. The CDR3 reads CAAPFERNTIYF. DNA of the CDR3: TGCGCCGCCCCCTTCGAGAGAAACACCATATATTTT.

The chain uses TRBV29-1 and TRBJ2-1; 11 bases match TRBD2. The germline CDR1 and CDR2 sequences are SQVTM and ANQGSEA. The CDR3 extends over 14 amino acids. J lost 0 bases, V lost 8 bases, and 3 bases had no gene match. The CDR3 protein is CSLLAGGSYNEQFF. The CDR3 DNA sequence: TGCAGCTTGCTAGCGGGGGGCTCCTACAATGAGCAGTTCTTC.

V and J are TRBV2 and TRBJ2-7, with TRBD1 matching 9 bases. V shed 8 bases, J shed 3 bases, and the junction held 8 bases outside the gene matches. CDR1 is SNHLY and CDR2 is FYNNEI in the germline V gene. The CDR3 sequence is 14 residues long. This CDR3 is CASGPGQGDYEQYF. The CDR3 nucleotides are TGTGCCAGCGGACCGGGACAGGGAGACTACGAGCAGTACTTC.

The J gene is TRBJ1-1, the V gene TRBV9; 7 positions match TRBD1. The CDR3 totals 16 residues. Germline loops: CDR1 SGDLS, CDR2 YYNGEE. With 4 bases clipped from V and 4 bases from J, the junction kept 13 bases outside the gene matches. The CDR3 coding sequence is TGTGCCAGCAGCCCCCGGGACAGACTAAGTGCCACTGAAGCTTTCTTT. Amino acid sequence: CASSPRDRLSATEAFF.

The V and J genes are TRBV27 and TRBJ1-2; 11 bases align to TRBD1. V shed 4 bases, J shed 4 bases, and the junction held 5 bases outside the gene matches. CDR1 is MNHEY and CDR2 is SMNVEV in the germline V gene (reference sequence). CDR3 length: 15 residues. The CDR3 sequence: CASSSAGTGGYGYTF. In DNA form, the CDR3 reads TGTGCCAGCAGTTCAGCCGGGACAGGGGGCTATGGCTACACCTTC.

This chain uses TRBV4-2 with TRBJ1-5, with TRBD1 matching over 7 bases. The V gene's germline CDR1 is LGHNA and CDR2 YNFKEQ. V was clipped by 0 bases and J by 2 bases; unmatched bases: 22. The CDR3 is 22 residues long. The CDR3 DNA reads TGTGCCAGCAGCCAAGATGATTTTTACGACAGGGTGAGGTCTTCAGGCAATCAGCCCCAGCATTTT. This codes for CASSQDDFYDRVRSSGNQPQHF.

The genes are TRBV4-1 and TRBJ2-7; unclear D gene. V was shortened by 1 base and J by 5 bases, with 12 bases between the two germline ends. CDR1 is MGHRA and CDR2 is YSYEKL in the germline V gene. The CDR3 is made up of 14 amino acids. The CDR3 DNA reads as TGCGCCAGCAGCCAAGGAGATGGTTTCCACGAGCAGTACTTC. It codes for CASSQGDGFHEQYF.

This rearrangement joins TRBV5-4 to TRBJ2-1; 12 bases fit TRBD2. CDR3 length equals 17 residues. Germline loops: CDR1 SGHNT, CDR2 YYREEE (reference sequence). V was pared by 0 bases and J by 9 bases, with 10 bases of the junction left unmatched. The CDR3: CASSLVAGGLAGREQFF. The DNA for the CDR3 is TGTGCCAGCAGCTTGGTAGCGGGAGGACTAGCGGGACGTGAGCAGTTCTTC.